These 2 T cell receptor beta chains were all obtained from the same sample, sequenced in a study of type 1 regulatory T cells. Antigen specificity for these receptors is unknown. Each CDR3 protein is one row after TCRdb ran MiXCR on the reads. The data contain 14,000 to 15,000 distinct CDR3 sequences, roughly 13% of them singletons. The sample was cultured T cells, either the whole culture or a sorted T cell fraction (not recorded which). These receptors all come from a human donor in good health.

This clonotype was seen repeatedly, ten times or more. J is TRBJ1-2 and V is TRBV19, with 7 bases aligning to TRBD1. The CDR3 is made up of 12 amino acids. The germline V gene encodes CDR1 LNHDA and CDR2 SQIVND (reference sequence). V lost 3 bases, J lost 5 bases, and 0 bases stayed unmatched. The CDR3 DNA is TGTGCCAGTAGTATGACAGGGTATGGCTACACCTTC. Its protein product is CASSMTGYGYTF.

This clonotype was counted a few times. The chain recombines TRBV5-1 with TRBJ2-1, with D tentatively TRBD2 (5 bases). CDR1 is SGHRS and CDR2 is YFSETQ in the germline V gene. The V and J ends lost 4 bases and 8 bases respectively, with 19 bases between them. The CDR3 is 15 residues long. The CDR3 DNA sequence: TGCGCCAGCAGCCCGGAGTCGGGGATTCGACATGAGCAGTTCTTC. Translation gives CASSPESGIRHEQFF.